The rows below give T cell receptor beta chains drawn from one sample of a study of cytomegalovirus exposure and HLA in healthy donors. The protocol was immunoSEQ multiplex PCR, while the TCRdb copy is restricted to in-frame clones and leaves out a portion. The table lists about 130,000 clones, around 94% of them singletons. Sequenced input: PBMCs. All receptors derive from a woman aged 18-30 years in good health and CMV-seronegative. Both conserved end residues are part of each CDR3. Fields, in order: V gene, J gene, CDR3 protein.

TRBV7-2	TRBJ1-2	CASSLDSYGYTF
TRBV7-9	TRBJ1-4	CASSFGQGRGEKLFF
TRBV30	TRBJ1-5	CAWARQGNQPQHF
TRBV13	TRBJ1-4	CASSSRKDPQANEKLFF
TRBV7-9	TRBJ2-5	CASSSLRGAETQYF
TRBV6-5	TRBJ1-3	CASSYASGQTGNTIYF
TRBV2	TRBJ1-3	CASSDRGNTIYF
TRBV10-3	TRBJ2-1	CAISAQDNEQFF
TRBV28	TRBJ1-5	CASSLMNLRAGHQAQHF
TRBV30	TRBJ2-7	CAWSLSRTSGSPTEQYF
TRBV11-3	TRBJ2-1	CASSLDGQGPYNEQFF
TRBV5-6	TRBJ2-6	CASSFGPLGAGANVLTF
TRBV2	TRBJ2-1	CASTLNTGTASDNEQFF
TRBV10-1	TRBJ2-3	CASSESVEGTQYF
TRBV5-1	TRBJ2-3	CASSLAGAGANTDTQYF
TRBV30	TRBJ2-5	CAWNPSGSHAETQYF
TRBV6-5	TRBJ2-7	CASSSDRTYEQYF
TRBV5-4	TRBJ1-1	CASSLEGARNTEAFF
TRBV10-1	TRBJ1-5	CASSESRNQPQHF
TRBV4-2	TRBJ2-5	CASSQGTSVKQETQYF
TRBV7-8	TRBJ1-5	CASSQDRTRNQPQHF
TRBV2	TRBJ2-1	CASMATSGTRAEQFF
TRBV7-3	TRBJ2-7	CASSYGQNYEQYF
TRBV5-4	TRBJ2-7	CASSLPGTGINEQYF
TRBV18	TRBJ1-2	CASSPPTGGLYGYTF
TRBV29-1	TRBJ1-4	CSVDGVQAGEKLFF
TRBV5-6	TRBJ1-2	CASSQALYGYTF
TRBV5-5	TRBJ2-1	CASSGEDRIYNEQFF
TRBV5-1	TRBJ2-1	CASSWGQDLGEQFF
TRBV28	TRBJ2-5	CASRRAQETQYF
TRBV6-5	TRBJ1-2	CASSSWLGYTF
TRBV4-1	TRBJ2-7	CASSQDLGERRTYEQYF
TRBV9	TRBJ2-7	CASSVAAGHSYEQYF
TRBV5-6	TRBJ1-1	CASSWTVSEAFF
TRBV18	TRBJ2-7	CASSPDGNSYEQYF
TRBV4-1	TRBJ1-2	CASSQDPGPNYGYTF
TRBV7-6	TRBJ1-1	CASSLVPGRGHTEAFF
TRBV6-4	TRBJ2-3	CASSEGRTSTDTQYF
TRBV28	TRBJ1-2	CASRRTGGDYGYTF
TRBV10-2	TRBJ1-2	CASRSRTGDYGYTF
TRBV4-1	TRBJ2-5	CASSQERGGQETQYF
TRBV5-1	TRBJ2-5	CASSWGTSGSETQYF
TRBV7-3	TRBJ1-1	CASSLLRETEAFF
TRBV11-2	TRBJ2-7	CASSLASSRAAYEQYF
TRBV28	TRBJ1-1	CASTPSPFTEAFF
TRBV6-1	TRBJ2-7	CASGGAGLYEQYF
TRBV19	TRBJ2-7	CASSIGGGGSYEQYF
TRBV2	TRBJ2-1	CASSRGLSSYNEQFF
TRBV5-6	TRBJ1-2	CASSAGDIGYTF
TRBV6-1	TRBJ2-7	CASSATRTRRSYEQYF
TRBV6-1	TRBJ1-4	CASSSGGTNEKLFF
TRBV6-5	TRBJ2-7	CASSYSGITYEQYF
TRBV9	TRBJ1-1	CASSVVTVVGRLEAFF
TRBV2	TRBJ1-1	CASRRDTLPEAFF